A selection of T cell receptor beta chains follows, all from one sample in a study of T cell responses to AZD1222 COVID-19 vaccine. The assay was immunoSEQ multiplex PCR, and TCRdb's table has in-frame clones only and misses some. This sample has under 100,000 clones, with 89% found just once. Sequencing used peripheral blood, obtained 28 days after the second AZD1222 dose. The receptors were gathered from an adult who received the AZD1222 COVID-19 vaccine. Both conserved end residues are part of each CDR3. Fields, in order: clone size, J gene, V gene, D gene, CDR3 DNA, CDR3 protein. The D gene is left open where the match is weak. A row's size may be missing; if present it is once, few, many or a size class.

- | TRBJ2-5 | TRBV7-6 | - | TGTGCCAGCAGCTTTGACAGAAAACAAGAGACCCAGTACTTC | CASSFDRKQETQYF
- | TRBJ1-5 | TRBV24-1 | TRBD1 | TGTGCCACCAGTGGCGGCCGGGACAGGGACAATCAGCCCCAGCATTTT | CATSGGRDRDNQPQHF
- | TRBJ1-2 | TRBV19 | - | TGTGCCAGTAGTACAGGGGAGTATGGCTACACCTTC | CASSTGEYGYTF
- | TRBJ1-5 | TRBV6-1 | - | TGTGCCAGCAGTGGCCAGGGGTTATGGGCCGGCCGGGGTAGCAATCAGCCCCAGCATTTT | CASSGQGLWAGRGSNQPQHF
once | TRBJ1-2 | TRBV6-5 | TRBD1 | TGTGCCAGCAGACCTGGGACAGTGCCTAACTATGGCTACACCTTC | CASRPGTVPNYGYTF
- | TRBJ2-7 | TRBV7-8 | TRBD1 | TGTGCCAGCAGCACACTTGACAGGGGGCCCTCCTACGAGCAGTACTTC | CASSTLDRGPSYEQYF
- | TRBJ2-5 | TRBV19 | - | TGTGCCAGTACACCCCCGGGACACCAAGAGACCCAGTACTTC | CASTPPGHQETQYF
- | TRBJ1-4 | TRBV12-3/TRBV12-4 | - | TGTGCCAGCCGCCCCCAGGAAGACGAAAAACTGTTTTTT | CASRPQEDEKLFF
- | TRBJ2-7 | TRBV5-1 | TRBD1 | TGCGCCAGCAGCCTAAACTCCGGGACAGGGGGCCGGTACGAGCAGTACTTC | CASSLNSGTGGRYEQYF
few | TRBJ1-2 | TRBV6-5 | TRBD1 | TGTGCCAGCAGTTCCTTGACAGGGGGCTTGGTCGGCTACACCTTC | CASSSLTGGLVGYTF
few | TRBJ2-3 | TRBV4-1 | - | TGCGCCAGCAGCCATGTTCTCCAGCCCACAGATACGCAGTATTTT | CASSHVLQPTDTQYF
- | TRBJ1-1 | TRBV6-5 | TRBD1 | TGTGCCAGCAGGAAGGGGACAGGGGGTTTTACTGAAGCTTTCTTT | CASRKGTGGFTEAFF
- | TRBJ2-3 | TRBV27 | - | TGTGCCAGCAGTATAACGGGACCCGGGGGAGATACGCAGTATTTT | CASSITGPGGDTQYF
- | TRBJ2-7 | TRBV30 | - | TGTGCCTGGAGTGTAGTTCAGGGGTCTTACGGCTACGAGCAGTACTTC | CAWSVVQGSYGYEQYF
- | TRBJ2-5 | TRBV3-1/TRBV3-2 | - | TGTGCCAGCAGCCTTATAGGTGCTTCGGGTCAAGAGACCCAGTACTTC | CASSLIGASGQETQYF
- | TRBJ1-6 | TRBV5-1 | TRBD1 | TGCGCCAGCAGCTTGGCTGGACAGGGGAGATCACCCCTCCACTTT | CASSLAGQGRSPLHF
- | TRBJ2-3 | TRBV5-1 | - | TGCGCCAGCAGCTTGGACATCCCAGATACGCAGTATTTT | CASSLDIPDTQYF
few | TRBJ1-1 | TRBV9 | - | TGTGCCAGCAGCGTAGGGCAAGGGGAAGCTTTCTTT | CASSVGQGEAFF
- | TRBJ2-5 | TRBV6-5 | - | TGTGCCAGCACCGAACAAGAGACCCAGTACTTC | CASTEQETQYF
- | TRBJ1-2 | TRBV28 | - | TGTGCCAGCAGTCTACCGCTCGACGCCGGTAGGACCTTC | CASSLPLDAGRTF
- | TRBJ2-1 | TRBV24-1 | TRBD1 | TGTGCCACCAGTGTTGCAGGGGGCTTGTACAATGAGCAGTTCTTC | CATSVAGGLYNEQFF
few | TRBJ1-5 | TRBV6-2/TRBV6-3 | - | TGTGCCAGCAGCGTCCAGGGAGGCAGCAATCAGCCCCAGCATTTT | CASSVQGGSNQPQHF
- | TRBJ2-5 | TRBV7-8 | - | TGTGCCAGCAGCTTGGTGCCCCGGCAAGAGACCCAGTACTTC | CASSLVPRQETQYF
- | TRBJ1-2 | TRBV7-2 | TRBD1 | TGTGCCAGCAGCTATAGACAGGGACTCTATGGCTACACCTTC | CASSYRQGLYGYTF
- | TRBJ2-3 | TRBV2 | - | TGTGCCAGCAGTGAGGGACTGAGCGCGGTTGATACGCAGTATTTT | CASSEGLSAVDTQYF
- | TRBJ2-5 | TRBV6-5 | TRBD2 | TGTGCCAGCAGTTACTTGGGCGGGGGGGAGTCAGAGACCCAGTACTTC | CASSYLGGGESETQYF
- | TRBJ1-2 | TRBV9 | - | TGTGCCAGCAGCGGACCCAACCTTCGGGTCTATGGCTACACCTTC | CASSGPNLRVYGYTF
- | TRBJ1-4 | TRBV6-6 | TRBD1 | TGTGCCAGCAGTTACCTTGGACAGGGAGGGTTTTTT | CASSYLGQGGFF
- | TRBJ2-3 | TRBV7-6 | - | TGTGCCAGTAGCTTGTTCAGGGCAGCTACTAGCACAGATACGCAGTATTTT | CASSLFRAATSTDTQYF
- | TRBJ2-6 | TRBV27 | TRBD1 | TGTGCCAGCAGTACGAGGGACAGCTCTGGGGCCAACGTCCTGACTTTC | CASSTRDSSGANVLTF
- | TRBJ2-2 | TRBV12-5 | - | TGTGCTAGTGGTCTACGGGAGAACACCGGGGAGCTGTTTTTT | CASGLRENTGELFF
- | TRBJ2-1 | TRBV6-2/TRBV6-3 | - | TGTGCCAGCAGCAAACGGGAGACGGGGCTACAATATGAGCAGTTCTTC | CASSKRETGLQYEQFF
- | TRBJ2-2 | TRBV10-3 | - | TGTGCCATCAAACAGGAGAACACCGGGGAGCTGTTTTTT | CAIKQENTGELFF
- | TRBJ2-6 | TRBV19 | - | TGTGCCAGTAGCCAACAGGGAGCCTCTGGGGCCAACGTCCTGACTTTC | CASSQQGASGANVLTF
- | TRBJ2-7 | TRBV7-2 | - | TGTGCCAGCAGCTTAGGGGGCACCTACGAGCAGTACTTC | CASSLGGTYEQYF
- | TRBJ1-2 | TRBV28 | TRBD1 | TGTGCCAGCAGTTTGTCAGGGGGTGAGGACACCTTC | CASSLSGGEDTF
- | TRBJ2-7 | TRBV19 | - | TGTGCCAGTAGTTTGCATCAAGAATCCTACGAGCAGTACTTC | CASSLHQESYEQYF
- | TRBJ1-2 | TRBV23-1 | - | TGCGCCAGCAGTCAAACCGCCCCTCGTTCAGGAGGCTACACCTTC | CASSQTAPRSGGYTF
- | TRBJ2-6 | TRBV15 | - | TGTGCCACCACCCCAGGAATCGCAACTGGGGCCAACGTCCTGACTTTC | CATTPGIATGANVLTF
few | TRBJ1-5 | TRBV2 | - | TGTGCCAGCAGTCGGACTGGGGCAAAGGATCCCCAGCATTTT | CASSRTGAKDPQHF
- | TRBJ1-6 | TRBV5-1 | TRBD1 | TGCGCCAGCAGCTTGGATAGATGGGGACAGGCCGGGGATTCACCCCTCCACTTT | CASSLDRWGQAGDSPLHF
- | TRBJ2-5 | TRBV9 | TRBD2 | TGTGCCAGCAGCGTTTCTAGCGGGGGAGTCCAAGAGACCCAGTACTTC | CASSVSSGGVQETQYF